This TCR beta chain was recorded in a study of CD8 T cells in Susac syndrome. Random hexamers primed reverse transcription of about 0.45 to 1 ug RNA. TCRdb re-analysed the immunoSEQ multiplex PCR reads in MiXCR, keeping a single row per CDR3 protein. Among about 71,000 distinct CDR3 sequences listed, nearly 96% were seen once. Germline assignment: CDR1 SGHTA and CDR2 FQGNSA. Trimming cost V 5 bases and J 2 bases, with 15 bases left between them. CDR3 size: 15 residues. The source material was CD4+ T cells from PBMCs. The J gene is TRBJ1-2, the V gene TRBV7-2; D gene unclear. The receptor comes from a human donor with multiple sclerosis. CDR3 protein: CASSPDGPANYGYTF. As DNA, the CDR3 is TGTGCCAGCAGCCCTGACGGACCAGCCAACTATGGCTACACCTTC.